The entry below gives a single T cell receptor beta chain sequence along with its context. Its target is unknown. The CDR3 loop spans 12 amino acids. V was cut by 3 bases and J by 2 bases, with 7 bases left in between. The germline V gene encodes CDR1 GTSNPN and CDR2 SVGIG (reference sequence). A multiplex PCR was run with 60 Vbeta primers and 13 Jbeta primers. Method: immunoSEQ multiplex PCR; TCRdb's copy keeps in-frame clones and lacks some. Of roughly 120,000 clones in the sample, over 8% were seen once. The record originates from a study of cytomegalovirus exposure and HLA in healthy donors. Points from the study as a whole: In vitro checks showed that a few CMV-associated chains really do target CMV antigens. The likely origin of a cluster of highly shared sequence variants was a sequencing artifact. TCR beta V- and J-gene trimming, according to a later analysis, was linked to a missense DCLRE1C variant.

Healthy bone marrow donors made up the cohort. The material sequenced was PBMCs. The V gene is TRBV30, the J gene TRBJ1-1; possible D gene TRBD1, 6 bases. The receptor comes from a man aged 25 to 40 in good health and CMV-seronegative. For the CDR3, the DNA is TGTGCCTGGAGAGGGGGAAACACTGAAGCTTTCTTT. Translated, it gives CAWRGGNTEAFF.